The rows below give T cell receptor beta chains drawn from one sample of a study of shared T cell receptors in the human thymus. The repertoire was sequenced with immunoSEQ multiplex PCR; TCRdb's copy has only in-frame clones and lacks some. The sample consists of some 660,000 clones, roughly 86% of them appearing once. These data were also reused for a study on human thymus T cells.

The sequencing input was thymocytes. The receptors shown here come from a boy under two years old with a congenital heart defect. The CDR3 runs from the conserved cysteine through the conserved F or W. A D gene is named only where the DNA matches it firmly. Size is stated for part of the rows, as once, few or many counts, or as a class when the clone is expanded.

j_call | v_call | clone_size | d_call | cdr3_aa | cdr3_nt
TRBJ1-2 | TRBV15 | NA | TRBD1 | CATSIRTGEGYTF | TGTGCCACCAGCATAAGGACAGGGGAAGGCTACACCTTC
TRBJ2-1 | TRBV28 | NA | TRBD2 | CASSLWQKTSGSYNEQFF | TGTGCCAGCAGTTTATGGCAAAAAACTAGCGGATCCTACAATGAGCAGTTCTTC
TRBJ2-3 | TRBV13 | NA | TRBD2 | CASSQRGGPSDTQYF | TGTGCCAGCAGCCAACGGGGGGGCCCATCAGATACGCAGTATTTT
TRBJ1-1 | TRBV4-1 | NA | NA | CASSQVATGNTEAFF | TGCGCCAGCAGCCAAGTGGCGACAGGAAACACTGAAGCTTTCTTT
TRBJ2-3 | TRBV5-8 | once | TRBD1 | CASSPLTGAADTQYF | TGTGCCAGCAGCCCACTTACAGGGGCCGCAGATACGCAGTATTTT
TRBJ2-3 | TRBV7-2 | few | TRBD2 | CASSLVGLAGYTDTQYF | TGTGCCAGCAGCTTAGTGGGACTAGCGGGATACACAGATACGCAGTATTTT
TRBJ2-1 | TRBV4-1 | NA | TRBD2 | CASSQVRAGDNEQFF | TGCGCCAGCAGCCAAGTTAGAGCGGGAGACAATGAGCAGTTCTTC
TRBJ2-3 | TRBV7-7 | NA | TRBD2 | CASSLALTSGSRSTDTQYF | TGTGCCAGCAGCTTAGCGCTCACTAGCGGGAGCAGAAGCACAGATACGCAGTATTTT
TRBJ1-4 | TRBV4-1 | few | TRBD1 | CASSHGPGQELEKLFF | TGCGCCAGCAGCCATGGACCGGGACAGGAGCTTGAAAAACTGTTTTTT
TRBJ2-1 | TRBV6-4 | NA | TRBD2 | CASSAESGGFEQFF | TGTGCCAGCAGTGCTGAGTCGGGAGGGTTTGAGCAGTTCTTC
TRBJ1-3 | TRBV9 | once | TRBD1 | CASSVGGQVWRNRNTIYF | TGTGCCAGCAGCGTAGGTGGACAGGTATGGAGAAACCGAAACACCATATATTTT
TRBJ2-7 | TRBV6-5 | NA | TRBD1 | CASRRTGLSEQYF | TGTGCCAGCAGGCGGACAGGGCTTAGCGAGCAGTACTTC
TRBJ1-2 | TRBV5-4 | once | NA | CASSLRDRPYGYTF | TGTGCCAGCAGCTTGCGAGACAGGCCCTATGGCTACACCTTC
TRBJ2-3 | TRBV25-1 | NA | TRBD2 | CASSDGLAGDYTDTQYF | TGTGCCAGCAGTGACGGGCTAGCGGGGGACTACACAGATACGCAGTATTTT
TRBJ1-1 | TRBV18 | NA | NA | CASSPSSWGDTEAFF | TGTGCCAGCTCACCATCGTCGTGGGGGGACACTGAAGCTTTCTTT
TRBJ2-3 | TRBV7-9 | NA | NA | CASSLESGNTQYF | TGTGCCAGCAGCTTGGAATCCGGGAATACGCAGTATTTT
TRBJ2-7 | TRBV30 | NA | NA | CAWSLTRASEQRYQAYEQYF | TGTGCCTGGAGTCTCACAAGGGCTAGCGAGCAGCGATATCAGGCCTACGAGCAGTACTTC
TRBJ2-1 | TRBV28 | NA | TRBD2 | CAQVLRRGGNEQFF | TGTGCCCAAGTTCTGCGCCGGGGGGGGAATGAGCAGTTCTTC
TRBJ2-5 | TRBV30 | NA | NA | CAWSLQETQYF | TGTGCCTGGAGCCTGCAAGAGACCCAGTACTTC
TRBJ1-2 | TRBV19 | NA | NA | CASSEGGEGYTF | TGTGCCAGTAGTGAAGGTGGAGAGGGCTACACCTTC